Only one count was recorded for the clone carrying this T cell receptor (beta chain). The data derive from a study of shared clonotypes between healthy human individuals. Donors, healthy HIV-negative adults, lacked recent acute infections or vaccinations. Those who donated, Caucasian adults without exception, all lived in Nashville, Tennessee. Assay runs were performed at deep level. Unsorted PBMC DNA was run through sequencing on ten immunoSEQ deep assay plates. TCRdb's copy holds only in-frame clones and misses some; the assay was immunoSEQ multiplex PCR. This sample has hundreds of thousands of clones, with around 78% found just once. The CDR3 covers 18 residues. The trim removed 5 bases at V and 0 bases at J, leaving 13 bases unmatched. From germline, CDR1 is MDHEN and CDR2 SYDVKM.

The clonotype was recovered from a woman between 40 and 50 years old in good health. Some clones in this sample may be carry-over from other donors' samples. The chain couples TRBV28 to TRBJ1-2; 9 nucleotides align to TRBD1. Specimen: PBMCs. CDR3 in DNA: TGTGCCAGCAGTATACCGTTGGGACAGGGTGGGTCTAACTATGGCTACACCTTC. Encoded protein: CASSIPLGQGGSNYGYTF.